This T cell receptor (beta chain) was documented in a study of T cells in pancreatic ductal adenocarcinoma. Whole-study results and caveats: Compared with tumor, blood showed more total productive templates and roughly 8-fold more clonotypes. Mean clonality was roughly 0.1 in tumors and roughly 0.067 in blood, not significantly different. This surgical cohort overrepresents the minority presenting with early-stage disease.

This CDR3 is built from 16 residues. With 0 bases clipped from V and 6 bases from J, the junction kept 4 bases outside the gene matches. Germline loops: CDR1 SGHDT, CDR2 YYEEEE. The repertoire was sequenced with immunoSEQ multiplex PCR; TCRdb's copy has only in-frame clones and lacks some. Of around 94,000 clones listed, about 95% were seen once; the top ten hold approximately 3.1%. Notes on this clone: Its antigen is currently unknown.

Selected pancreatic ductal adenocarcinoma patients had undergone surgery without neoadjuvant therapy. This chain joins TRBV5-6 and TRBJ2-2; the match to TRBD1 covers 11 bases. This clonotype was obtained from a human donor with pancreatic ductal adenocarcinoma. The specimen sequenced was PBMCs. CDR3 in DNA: TGTGCCAGCAGCTTGGCAGGGACAGGGGGTTCCGGGGAGCTGTTTTTT. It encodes CASSLAGTGGSGELFF.